A single sample is the source of the 6 T cell receptor beta chains below, sequenced in a study of response to subunit inactivated influenza vaccine. A single record per CDR3 protein comes from TCRdb applying MiXCR to the RT-PCR reads. The sample holds hundreds of thousands of distinct CDR3 sequences, 14% seen once. Sequencing used PBMCs from blood, obtained 14 to 15 days before vaccination. These receptors all come from a man aged 50-59 years who received an inactivated influenza vaccine.

This clonotype was observed a few times. This chain connects TRBV7-9 to TRBJ2-1; 8 bases map to TRBD2. CDR1 is SEHNR and CDR2 is FQNEAQ in the germline V gene (reference sequence). The length of the CDR3 is 15 residues. V lost 4 bases to trimming and J lost 12 bases; unmatched junction nucleotides: 14. CDR3 coding DNA: TGTGCCAGCAGCTCACCGGGACTAGTGGTGTTTGGGCAGTTCTTC. Amino acid sequence: CASSSPGLVVFGQFF.

CDR3 amino acids: CASTAGGQPQHF. As DNA, the CDR3 is TGTGCCAGCACCGCGGGGGGCCAGCCCCAGCATTTT. V gene TRBV12-3 or TRBV12-4 combines with J gene TRBJ1-5; maybe TRBD1 (6 bases). The CDR3 sequence is 12 residues long. V was clipped by 7 bases and J by 7 bases, with 11 bases between them.

Only a few counts were recorded for this clonotype. This chain uses TRBV10-1 with TRBJ2-3, with a possible D match to TRBD1 (6 bases). V lost 3 bases and J 3 bases, leaving 7 bases between the germline ends. This CDR3 region has 13 residues. Germline CDR1 is WNHNN and CDR2 is SYGVQD (reference sequence). The CDR3 loop is CASSEQGTDTQYF. CDR3 DNA: TGCGCCAGCAGTGAACAGGGAACAGATACGCAGTATTTT.

This clonotype was observed a few times. The chain recombines TRBV7-9 with TRBJ2-1; D not certain. V lost 0 bases and J 14 bases, leaving 14 bases between the germline ends. The CDR3 length is 13 residues. Germline V CDR1 and CDR2: SEHNR, FQNEAQ (reference sequence). CDR3 bases: TGTGCCAGCAGCTTAGCCGAGGTGGGGTGGGAGTTCTTC. Translating gives CASSLAEVGWEFF.

V gene TRBV27 combines with J gene TRBJ2-7; tentatively, D is TRBD1 or TRBD2 (5 bases each). There are 14 residues in the CDR3. Trimming took 5 bases from V and 2 from J, leaving 13 bases between them. Germline V gene sequence: CDR1 MNHEY, CDR2 SMNVEV (reference sequence). CDR3 sequence reads: CASSPRDGAYEQYF. CDR3 nucleotides: TGTGCCAGCAGTCCCCGGGACGGAGCCTACGAGCAGTACTTC.

At least ten counts were recorded for this clonotype. This chain links TRBV15 with TRBJ1-6; D remains ambiguous. The germline gives CDR1 LNHNV, CDR2 YYDKDF (reference sequence). The CDR3 totals 15 residues. V shed 8 bases and J shed 8 bases, with 19 bases lying between them. The CDR3 nucleotides are TGTGCCACCCGGGGTTCTTTTCCTATGGATTCACCCCTCCACTTT. Protein: CATRGSFPMDSPLHF.